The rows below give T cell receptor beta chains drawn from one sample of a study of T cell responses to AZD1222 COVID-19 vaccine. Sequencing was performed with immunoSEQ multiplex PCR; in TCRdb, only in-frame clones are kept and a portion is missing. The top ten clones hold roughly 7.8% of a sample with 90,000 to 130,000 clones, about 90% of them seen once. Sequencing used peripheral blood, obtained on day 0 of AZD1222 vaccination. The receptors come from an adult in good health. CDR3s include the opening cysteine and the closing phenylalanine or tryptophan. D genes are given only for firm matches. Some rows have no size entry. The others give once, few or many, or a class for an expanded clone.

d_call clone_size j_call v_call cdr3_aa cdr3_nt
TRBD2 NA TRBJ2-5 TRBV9 CASSLSGGPQETQYF TGTGCCAGCAGCCTTAGCGGGGGGCCCCAAGAGACCCAGTACTTC
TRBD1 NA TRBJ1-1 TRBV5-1 CASSLGSGGSNTEAFF TGCGCCAGCAGCTTGGGGTCAGGGGGCTCGAACACTGAAGCTTTCTTT
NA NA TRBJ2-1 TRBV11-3 CASSLDPGAEQFF TGTGCCAGCAGCTTAGATCCGGGGGCTGAGCAGTTCTTC
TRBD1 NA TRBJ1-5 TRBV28 CASRTDRAGNQPQHF TGTGCCAGCAGAACGGACAGGGCTGGCAATCAGCCCCAGCATTTT
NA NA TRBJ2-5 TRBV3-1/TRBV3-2 CASRPTGADSWETQYF TGTGCCAGCAGACCCACCGGGGCCGATTCGTGGGAGACCCAGTACTTC
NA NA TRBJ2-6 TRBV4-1 CASSQDSGRSGANVLTF TGCGCCAGCAGCCAAGATTCGGGACGTTCTGGGGCCAACGTCCTGACTTTC
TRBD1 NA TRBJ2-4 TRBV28 CASRTGGFHIQYF TGTGCCAGCAGGACAGGGGGGTTTCACATTCAGTACTTC
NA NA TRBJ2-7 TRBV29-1 CSARGVQRGGPYEQYF TGCAGCGCCCGCGGGGTTCAAAGGGGTGGCCCCTACGAGCAGTACTTC
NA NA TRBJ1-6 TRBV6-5 CASRIDSVDNSPLHF TGTGCCAGCAGAATAGACAGTGTCGATAATTCACCCCTCCACTTT
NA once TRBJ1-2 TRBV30 CAWRENRGGYTF TGTGCCTGGAGAGAAAACAGAGGGGGCTACACCTTC
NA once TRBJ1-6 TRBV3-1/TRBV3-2 CASSQAGPNMKGNSPLHF TGTGCCAGCAGCCAAGCCGGGCCGAATATGAAGGGGAATTCACCCCTCCACTTT
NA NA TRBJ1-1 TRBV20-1 CSASGQTNTEAFF TGCAGTGCTAGTGGGCAGACGAACACTGAAGCTTTCTTT
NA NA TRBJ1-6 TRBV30 CAWSVNNISPLHF TGTGCCTGGAGTGTAAACAATATTTCACCCCTCCACTTT
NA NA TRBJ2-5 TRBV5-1 CASPRAAQETQYF TGCGCCAGCCCCAGGGCAGCTCAAGAGACCCAGTACTTC
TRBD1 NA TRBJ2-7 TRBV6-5 CASSYDRGNEQYF TGTGCCAGCAGTTACGACAGGGGGAACGAGCAGTACTTC
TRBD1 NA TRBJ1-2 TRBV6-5 CASSYSSGGTGGYTF TGTGCCAGCAGTTACTCCTCAGGGGGCACCGGGGGCTACACCTTC
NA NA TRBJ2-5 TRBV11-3 CASSPSGQETQYF TGTGCCAGCAGCCCCAGCGGCCAAGAGACCCAGTACTTC
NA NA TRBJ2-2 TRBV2 CASRANPTGELFF TGTGCCAGCAGGGCTAACCCAACCGGGGAGCTGTTTTTT
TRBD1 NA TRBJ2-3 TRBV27 CASSDRDSTTDTQYF TGTGCCAGCAGTGACCGGGACAGCACCACAGATACGCAGTATTTT
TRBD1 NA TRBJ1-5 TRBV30 CAWSTLRQGGSQPQHF TGTGCCTGGAGTACCCTCCGACAGGGGGGCAGTCAGCCCCAGCATTTT
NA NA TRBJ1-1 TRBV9 CASSVEAGENTEAFF TGTGCCAGCAGCGTAGAGGCAGGGGAGAACACTGAAGCTTTCTTT
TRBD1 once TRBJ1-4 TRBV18 CASSRIGQGNEKLFF TGTGCCAGCTCACGGATAGGACAGGGTAATGAAAAACTGTTTTTT
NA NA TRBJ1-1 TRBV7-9 CASSPEDRSGTEAFF TGTGCCAGCAGCCCCGAGGACAGATCGGGGACTGAAGCTTTCTTT
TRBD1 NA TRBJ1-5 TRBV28 CASSFRGLGSNQPQHF TGTGCCAGCAGTTTCAGGGGGCTAGGCAGCAATCAGCCCCAGCATTTT
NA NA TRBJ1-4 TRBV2 CASSEGTAPVRTNEKLFF TGTGCCAGCAGTGAAGGGACAGCACCCGTTCGCACTAATGAAAAACTGTTTTTT
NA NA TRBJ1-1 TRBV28 CASSWERGTTEAFF TGTGCCAGCAGTTGGGAAAGAGGAACCACTGAAGCTTTCTTT
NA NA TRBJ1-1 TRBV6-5 CASSYNSLNTEAFF TGTGCCAGCAGTTATAACAGTTTGAACACTGAAGCTTTCTTT
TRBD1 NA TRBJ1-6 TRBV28 CASRTGSDSSPLHF TGTGCCAGCAGGACAGGGTCGGATAGTTCACCCCTCCACTTT
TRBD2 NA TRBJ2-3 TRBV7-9 CASSLASGVADTQYF TGTGCCAGCAGCTTAGCCAGCGGGGTAGCAGATACGCAGTATTTT
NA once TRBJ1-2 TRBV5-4 CASSLRMTNYGYTF TGTGCCAGCAGCTTACGGATGACTAACTATGGCTACACCTTC
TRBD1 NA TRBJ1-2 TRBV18 CASSPDRANYGYTF TGTGCCAGCTCACCGGACAGGGCGAACTATGGCTACACCTTC
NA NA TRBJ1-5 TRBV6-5 CASSGQTLNQPQHF TGTGCCAGCAGCGGGCAGACCCTCAATCAGCCCCAGCATTTT
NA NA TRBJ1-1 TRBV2 CASSEEGIEGYTEAFF TGTGCCAGCAGTGAAGAGGGAATCGAGGGGTACACTGAAGCTTTCTTT
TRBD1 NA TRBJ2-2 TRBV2 CASRTGPSGELFF TGTGCCAGCAGGACAGGGCCGTCCGGGGAGCTGTTTTTT
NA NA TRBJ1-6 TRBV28 CASRRTVGYSPLHF TGTGCCAGCAGACGGACGGTCGGGTATTCACCCCTCCACTTT
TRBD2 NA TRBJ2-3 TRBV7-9 CASSSSSTSGLTDTQYF TGTGCCAGCAGCTCCTCGTCGACTAGCGGGCTCACAGATACGCAGTATTTT